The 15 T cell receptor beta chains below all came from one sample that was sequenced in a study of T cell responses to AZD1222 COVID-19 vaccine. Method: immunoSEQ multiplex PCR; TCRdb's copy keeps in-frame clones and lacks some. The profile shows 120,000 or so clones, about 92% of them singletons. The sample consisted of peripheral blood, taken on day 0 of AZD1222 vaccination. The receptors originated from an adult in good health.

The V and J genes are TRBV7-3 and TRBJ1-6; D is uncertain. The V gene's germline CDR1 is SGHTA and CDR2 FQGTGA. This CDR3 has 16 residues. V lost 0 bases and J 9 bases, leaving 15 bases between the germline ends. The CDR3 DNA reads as TGTGCCAGCAGCTTAACTAGACCGAGCGGAGTTTCACCCCTCCACTTT. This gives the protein CASSLTRPSGVSPLHF. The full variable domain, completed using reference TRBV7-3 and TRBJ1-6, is GAGVSQTPSNKVTEKGKYVELRCDPISGHTALYWYRQSLGQGPEFLIYFQGTGAADDSGLPNDRFFAVRPEGSVSTLKIQRTERGDSAVYLCASSLTRPSGVSPLHFGNGTRLTVT.

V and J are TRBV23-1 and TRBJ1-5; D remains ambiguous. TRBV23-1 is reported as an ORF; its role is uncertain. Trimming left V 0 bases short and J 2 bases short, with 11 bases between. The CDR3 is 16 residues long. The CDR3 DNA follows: TGCGCCAGCAGTCAATCCGAGGGAATGGGCAATCAGCCCCAGCATTTT. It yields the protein CASSQSEGMGNQPQHF.

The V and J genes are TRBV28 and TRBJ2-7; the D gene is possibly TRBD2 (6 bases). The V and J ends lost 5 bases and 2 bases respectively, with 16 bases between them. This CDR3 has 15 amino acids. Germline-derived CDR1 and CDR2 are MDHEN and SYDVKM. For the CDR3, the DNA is TGTGCCAGCAGTAGGGTCTGGGGGGACCCCTACGAGCAGTACTTC. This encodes CASSRVWGDPYEQYF.

CDR3 sequence (DNA): TGCGCCAGCAGCTTGGCCGCAGACTGGGATGAGCAGTTCTTC. It yields the protein CASSLAADWDEQFF. The rearrangement joins TRBV5-1 to TRBJ2-1; D remains unclear. Deletions cut 0 bases from V and 8 bases from J, with 12 bases between. There are 14 residues in the CDR3. Per the germline V gene, CDR1 is SGHRS and CDR2 is YFSETQ.

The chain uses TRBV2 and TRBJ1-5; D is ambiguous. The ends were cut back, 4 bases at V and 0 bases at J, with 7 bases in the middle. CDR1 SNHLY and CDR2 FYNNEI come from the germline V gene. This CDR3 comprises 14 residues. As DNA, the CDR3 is TGTGCCAGCAGTGTGTGGGGTAGCAATCAGCCCCAGCATTTT. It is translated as CASSVWGSNQPQHF.

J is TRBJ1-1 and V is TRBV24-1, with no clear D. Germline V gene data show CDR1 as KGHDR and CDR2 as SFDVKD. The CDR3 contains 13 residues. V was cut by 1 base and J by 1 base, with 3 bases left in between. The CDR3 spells CATSDFGNTEAFF. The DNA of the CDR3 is TGTGCCACCAGTGATTTCGGGAACACTGAAGCTTTCTTT.

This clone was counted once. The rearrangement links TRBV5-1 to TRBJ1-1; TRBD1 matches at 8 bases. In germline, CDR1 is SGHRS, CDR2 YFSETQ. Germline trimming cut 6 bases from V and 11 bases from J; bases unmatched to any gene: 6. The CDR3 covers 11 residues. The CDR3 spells CASTLQGDAFF. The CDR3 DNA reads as TGCGCCAGCACGTTACAGGGGGATGCTTTCTTT. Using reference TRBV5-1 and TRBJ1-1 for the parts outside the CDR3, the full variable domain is KAGVTQTPRYLIKTRGQQVTLSCSPISGHRSVSWYQQTPGQGLQFLFEYFSETQRNKGNFPGRFSGRQFSNSRSEMNVSTLELGDSALYLCASTLQGDAFFGQGTRLTVV.

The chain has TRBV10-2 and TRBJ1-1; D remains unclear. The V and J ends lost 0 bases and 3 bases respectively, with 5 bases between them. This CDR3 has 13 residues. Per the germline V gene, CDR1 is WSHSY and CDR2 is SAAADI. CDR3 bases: TGCGCCAGCAGTGAGTCAAGGTACACTGAAGCTTTCTTT. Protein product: CASSESRYTEAFF.

CDR3 in DNA: TGTGCCAGTAGTGGCGGACTAGCGGGGTACAATGAGCAGTTCTTC. It encodes CASSGGLAGYNEQFF. J is TRBJ2-1 and V is TRBV19; 12 nucleotides align to TRBD2. V lost 5 bases and J lost 4; bases outside the gene matches: 3. CDR3 length: 15 residues. CDR1 and CDR2 from the germline V gene are LNHDA and SQIVND (reference sequence).

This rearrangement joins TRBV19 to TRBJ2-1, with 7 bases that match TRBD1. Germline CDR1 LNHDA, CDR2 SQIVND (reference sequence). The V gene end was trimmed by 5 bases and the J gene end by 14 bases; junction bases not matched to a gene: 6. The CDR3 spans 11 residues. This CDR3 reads CASSLDRKKFF. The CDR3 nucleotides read TGTGCCAGTAGTCTGGACAGGAAGAAGTTCTTC.

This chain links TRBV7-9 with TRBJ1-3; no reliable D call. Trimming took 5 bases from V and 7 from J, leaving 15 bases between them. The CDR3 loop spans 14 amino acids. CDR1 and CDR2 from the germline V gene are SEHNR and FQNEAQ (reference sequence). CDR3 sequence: CASSPLRGLNTIYF. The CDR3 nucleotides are TGTGCCAGCAGCCCCCTTCGAGGGCTGAACACCATATATTTT. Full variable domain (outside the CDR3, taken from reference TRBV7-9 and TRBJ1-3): DTGVSQNPRHKITKRGQNVTFRCDPISEHNRLYWYRQTLGQGPEFLTYFQNEAQLEKSRLLSDRFSAERPKGSFSTLEIQRTEQGDSAMYLCASSPLRGLNTIYFGEGSWLTVV.

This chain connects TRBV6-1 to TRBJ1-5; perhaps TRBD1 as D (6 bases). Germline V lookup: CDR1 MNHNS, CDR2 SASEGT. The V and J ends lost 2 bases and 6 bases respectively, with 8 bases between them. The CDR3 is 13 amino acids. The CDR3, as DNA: TGTGCCAGCAGTGAAAAGGGGGTTCAGCCCCAGCATTTT. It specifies CASSEKGVQPQHF.

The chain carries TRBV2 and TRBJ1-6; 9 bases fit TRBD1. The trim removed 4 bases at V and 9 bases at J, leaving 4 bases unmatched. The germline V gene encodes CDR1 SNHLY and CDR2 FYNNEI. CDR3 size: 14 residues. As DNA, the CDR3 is TGTGCCAGCAGTGGGGGACAGGGCTCTTCACCCCTCCACTTT. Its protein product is CASSGGQGSSPLHF.

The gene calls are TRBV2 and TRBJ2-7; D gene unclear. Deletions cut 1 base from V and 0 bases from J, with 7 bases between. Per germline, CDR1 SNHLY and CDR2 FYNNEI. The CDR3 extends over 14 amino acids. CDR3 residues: CASSEEVHSYEQYF. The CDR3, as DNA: TGTGCCAGCAGTGAAGAAGTCCACTCCTACGAGCAGTACTTC.

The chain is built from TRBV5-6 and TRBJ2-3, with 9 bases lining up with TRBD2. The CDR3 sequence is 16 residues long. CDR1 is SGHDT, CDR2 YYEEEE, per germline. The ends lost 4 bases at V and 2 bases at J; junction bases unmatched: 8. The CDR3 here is CASSPGTSGPTDTQYF. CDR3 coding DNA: TGTGCCAGCAGCCCGGGAACTAGCGGGCCCACAGATACGCAGTATTTT.